Listed here are 7 T cell receptor beta chains from one sample, sequenced in a study of blood T cell repertoires in COVID-19. Profiled with immunoSEQ multiplex PCR; TCRdb holds only in-frame clones, not every one. The data hold 180,000 or so clones, with roughly 88% observed a single time. Input material: peripheral blood. Every receptor here comes from a woman between 25 and 40 years old with acute or convalescent COVID-19.

V is TRBV6-5 and J is TRBJ2-1; 9 nucleotides match TRBD2. The CDR3 spans 15 residues. V was pared by 7 bases and J by 9 bases, with 13 bases of the junction left unmatched. CDR1 and CDR2 (germline): MNHEY, SVGAGI. The CDR3 protein is CASTSIAGVSGEQFF. CDR3 DNA: TGTGCCAGCACCTCAATAGCGGGAGTCTCGGGTGAGCAGTTCTTC.

V usage is TRBV30 and J usage is TRBJ1-4; TRBD1 might be the D (6 bases). The V and J ends lost 7 bases and 2 bases respectively, with 11 bases between them. Looked up from germline, CDR1 is GTSNPN and CDR2 is SVGIG (reference sequence). The CDR3 sequence is 13 residues long. The DNA of the CDR3 is TGTGCCTCGGAGGGGGGGACTAATGAAAAACTGTTTTTT. Protein sequence: CASEGGTNEKLFF.

The chain links TRBV20-1 to TRBJ2-5; D gene ambiguous. The CDR3 has 11 residues. Germline V gene sequence: CDR1 DFQATT, CDR2 SNEGSKA (reference sequence). Trimming took off 5 bases at V and 8 bases at J, with 12 bases between the two ends. The CDR3 sequence is CSAYGPQTQYF. In nucleotides, the CDR3 is TGCAGTGCTTATGGCCCTCAAACCCAGTACTTC.

The genes are TRBV7-6 and TRBJ2-7; D is perhaps TRBD1 (6 bases). Germline lookup yields CDR1 SGHVS and CDR2 FNYEAQ. V lost 2 bases and J lost 5, with 13 bases in between. The CDR3 loop spans 14 amino acids. The chain's CDR3 is CASSLSFQGNEQYF. CDR3 DNA sequence: TGTGCCAGCAGCTTATCGTTTCAGGGGAACGAGCAGTACTTC. Together with reference TRBV7-6 and TRBJ2-7, the CDR3 gives the full variable domain: GAGVSQSPRYKVTKRGQDVALRCDPISGHVSLYWYRQALGQGPEFLTYFNYEAQQDKSGLPNDRFSAERPEGSISTLTIQRTEQRDSAMYRCASSLSFQGNEQYFGPGTRLTVT.

V is TRBV7-2 and J is TRBJ1-1; no reliable D call. Germline V CDR1 and CDR2: SGHTA, FQGNSA. This CDR3 comprises 13 residues. The V gene lost 1 base and the J gene lost 4 bases, with 7 bases spanning the gap. Here the CDR3 reads CASSLGLGTEAFF. The CDR3 DNA sequence: TGTGCCAGCAGCTTAGGACTAGGCACTGAAGCTTTCTTT. Full variable domain (rest looked up from reference TRBV7-2 and TRBJ1-1): GAGVSQSPSNKVTEKGKDVELRCDPISGHTALYWYRQSLGQGLEFLIYFQGNSAPDKSGLPSDRFSAERTGGSVSTLTIQRTQQEDSAVYLCASSLGLGTEAFFGQGTRLTVV.

The J gene is TRBJ2-1, the V gene TRBV19, with a tentative D call TRBD2 (7 bases). The germline V gene has CDR1 LNHDA and CDR2 SQIVND (reference sequence). The CDR3 spans 14 residues. Trimming took off 6 bases at V and 7 bases at J, with 16 bases between the two ends. Here the CDR3 reads CASSRGGRDNEQFF. The DNA for the CDR3 is TGTGCCAGTAGCCGAGGGGGGAGGGATAATGAGCAGTTCTTC.

V and J are TRBV28 and TRBJ2-6; maybe TRBD1 (5 bases). The CDR3 extends over 15 amino acids. The germline gives CDR1 MDHEN, CDR2 SYDVKM. Trimming took 2 bases from V and 4 from J, leaving 9 bases between them. CDR3 sequence (DNA): TGTGCCAGCAGTTTACCAGGGTTAGGGGCCAACGTCCTGACTTTC. Translation gives CASSLPGLGANVLTF.